These 20 T cell receptor beta chains share one sample of origin, sequenced in a study of PD-L1 blockade in urothelial cancer. Sequencing was performed with immunoSEQ multiplex PCR; in TCRdb, only in-frame clones are kept and a portion is missing. The repertoire holds about 37,000 clones, with approximately 80% as singletons. The specimen was PBMCs, collected around atezolizumab (anti-PD-L1) treatment. The receptors originated from a man in his sixties with urothelial cancer.

This clone was observed a single time. The chain carries TRBV7-9 and TRBJ2-3; 12 nucleotides match TRBD2. The CDR3 is 17 residues long. Per germline, CDR1 SEHNR and CDR2 FQNEAQ (reference sequence). The V gene end was trimmed by 6 bases and the J gene end by 2 bases; junction bases not matched to a gene: 9. The CDR3 DNA sequence: TGTGCCAGCAGTTCCGCGCGGACTAGCGGGACCACAGATACGCAGTATTTT. Translated: CASSSARTSGTTDTQYF.

The chain links TRBV6-6 to TRBJ1-1; D not resolved. The V and J ends lost 4 bases and 1 base respectively, with 10 bases between them. The CDR3 sequence is 14 residues long. Germline V gives CDR1 MNHNY, CDR2 SVGAGI (reference sequence). In DNA form, the CDR3 reads TGTGCCAGCAGTTCGAGGGCGCAGAACACTGAAGCTTTCTTT. This gives the protein CASSSRAQNTEAFF.

The V call is TRBV5-1, the J call TRBJ2-2, with 7 bases aligning to TRBD2. This CDR3 spans 16 amino acids. J lost 0 bases, V lost 5 bases, and 7 bases had no gene match. Germline V lookup: CDR1 SGHRS, CDR2 YFSETQ. CDR3 nucleotides: TGCGCCAGCAGTCAGAATAGCGGGCCGAACACCGGGGAGCTGTTTTTT. This encodes CASSQNSGPNTGELFF. The whole variable domain, remainder taken from reference TRBV5-1 and TRBJ2-2, is KAGVTQTPRYLIKTRGQQVTLSCSPISGHRSVSWYQQTPGQGLQFLFEYFSETQRNKGNFPGRFSGRQFSNSRSEMNVSTLELGDSALYLCASSQNSGPNTGELFFGEGSRLTVL.

This sequence joins TRBV21-1 and TRBJ2-7; TRBD2, the table's D call, was not compared with the DNA. TRBV21-1 is listed as a pseudogene. The length of the CDR3 is 15 residues. CDR3 DNA: TGTGCCAGCAGCAAAGCTACGGGGTTATCCTACGAGCAGTACTTC. Translated, it gives CASSKATGLSYEQYF.

This sequence joins TRBV27 and TRBJ2-2; D call uncertain. V lost 6 bases and J lost 4, with 3 bases in between. The germline CDR1 and CDR2 sequences are MNHEY and SMNVEV (reference sequence). This CDR3 has 11 residues. DNA for the CDR3: TGTGCCAGCAGCTCCACCGGGGAGCTGTTTTTT. As protein: CASSSTGELFF.

This chain joins TRBV6-6 and TRBJ1-5; D not resolved. Germline CDR1 and CDR2: MNHNY and SVGAGI (reference sequence). The CDR3 is 14 residues long. Between the trimmed V and J ends, which lost 7 bases and 0 bases, there was a span of 10 bases. The chain's CDR3 is CASTKSYSNQPQHF. CDR3 sequence (DNA): TGTGCCAGCACCAAGAGCTATAGCAATCAGCCCCAGCATTTT.

The V and J genes are TRBV2 and TRBJ1-1, with a tentative D call TRBD1 (5 bases). Trimming removed 4 bases at V and 2 bases at J, with 14 bases between. Per germline, CDR1 SNHLY and CDR2 FYNNEI. The CDR3 covers 15 residues. The CDR3 spells CASSGSGVRNTEAFF. CDR3 in DNA: TGTGCCAGCAGTGGTTCGGGGGTCCGAAACACTGAAGCTTTCTTT.

The rearrangement links TRBV9 to TRBJ2-2, with D possibly being TRBD1 (6 bases). The CDR3 extends over 16 amino acids. Trimming took 0 bases from V and 8 from J, leaving 17 bases between them. Germline CDR1 and CDR2: SGDLS and YYNGEE. CDR3 loop: CASSVDVGASLGELFF. CDR3 coding DNA: TGTGCCAGCAGCGTAGATGTGGGGGCTTCTTTAGGGGAGCTGTTTTTT.

CDR3 coding DNA: TGTGCCAGCAGCATACAGGGGGCTGGGAACACCGGGGAGCTGTTTTTT. It encodes CASSIQGAGNTGELFF. The chain combines TRBV7-6 with TRBJ2-2; TRBD1 matches at 9 bases. V was pared by 5 bases and J by 1 base, with 5 bases of the junction left unmatched. From germline, CDR1 is SGHVS and CDR2 FNYEAQ. This CDR3 is 16 amino acids long.

The gene calls are TRBV2 and TRBJ1-5, with TRBD1 matching 9 bases. Losses at the gene ends were 7 bases for V and 4 bases for J; bases not matched to a gene: 2. Germline CDR1 is SNHLY and CDR2 is FYNNEI. The CDR3 totals 13 residues. The CDR3 DNA sequence: TGTGCCAGCACCGACAGGGGGAATCAGCCCCAGCATTTT. Translation gives CASTDRGNQPQHF.

This clone was picked up one time. The CDR3 loop is CASSLDLAGNNEQFF. DNA of the CDR3: TGCGCCAGCAGCTTGGACCTAGCGGGCAATAATGAGCAGTTCTTC. The rearrangement links TRBV5-1 to TRBJ2-1, with 8 bases matching TRBD2. Looked up from germline, CDR1 is SGHRS and CDR2 is YFSETQ. The CDR3 extends over 15 amino acids. V lost 0 bases, J lost 7 bases, and 6 bases stayed unmatched.

The chain couples TRBV5-8 to TRBJ2-7; 9 bases fit TRBD2. V gave up 6 bases and J gave up 4 bases; unmatched junction bases: 5. Germline CDR1 SGHTS, CDR2 YDEGEE. The CDR3 runs 13 residues. The CDR3 loop reads CASTRGGAYEQYF. The CDR3 DNA sequence: TGTGCCAGCACTCGCGGGGGGGCTTACGAGCAGTACTTC.

A word on this clone: A far larger clone differs by one base, so this is likely a read error. The chain uses TRBV4-2 and TRBJ2-7, with TRBD2 matching over 14 bases. The CDR3 consists of 17 residues. V was clipped by 3 bases and J by 2 bases; unmatched bases: 6. CDR1 and CDR2 (germline): LGHNA, YNFKEQ. DNA for the CDR3: TGTGCCAGCAGCCATCCCCTGGGACTAGCGGGGGCCTACGAGCAGTACTTC. Translating gives CASSHPLGLAGAYEQYF.

This sequence joins TRBV6-1 and TRBJ1-1; 8 nucleotides agree with TRBD1. The CDR3 spans 15 residues. Germline trimming cut 5 bases from V and 1 base from J; bases unmatched to any gene: 6. The germline CDR1 and CDR2 sequences are MNHNS and SASEGT. DNA for the CDR3: TGTGCCAGCAGTTCAGGGGGCTTAGGGAACACTGAAGCTTTCTTT. This gives the protein CASSSGGLGNTEAFF.

The rearrangement links TRBV6-5 to TRBJ1-5, with TRBD1 identical over 9 bases. Germline V lookup: CDR1 MNHEY, CDR2 SVGAGI. This CDR3 has 12 amino acids. V lost 8 bases and J lost 7; bases outside the gene matches: 3. Here the CDR3 DNA reads TGTGCCAGCGGGACAGGGAGCCAGCCCCAGCATTTT. It is translated as CASGTGSQPQHF.

A single count supports this clone. V and J are TRBV14 and TRBJ2-3, with TRBD2 as a possible D gene (6 bases). CDR3 length: 13 amino acids. V shed 1 base and J shed 7 bases, with 9 bases lying between them. Germline V gene data show CDR1 as SGHDN and CDR2 as FVKESK. The CDR3 nucleotides read TGTGCCAGCAGCCAAGTGGGGACTTATACGCAGTATTTT. It translates to CASSQVGTYTQYF. Supplemented by reference TRBV14 and TRBJ2-3, the full variable domain reads EAGVTQFPSHSVIEKGQTVTLRCDPISGHDNLYWYRRVMGKEIKFLLHFVKESKQDESGMPNNRFLAERTGGTYSTLKVQPAELEDSGVYFCASSQVGTYTQYFGPGTRLTVL.

This chain links TRBV4-2 with TRBJ2-7, with 14 bases that match TRBD2. The CDR3 has 16 residues. Germline trimming cut 4 bases from V and 7 bases from J; bases unmatched to any gene: 9. CDR1 and CDR2 from the germline V gene are LGHNA and YNFKEQ. This CDR3 is CASSRGTSGGRGEQYF. CDR3 in DNA: TGTGCCAGCAGCCGAGGGACTAGCGGGGGCCGGGGAGAGCAGTACTTC.

There are a few counts of this clone. The chain joins TRBV4-1 to TRBJ2-3, with D possibly being TRBD2 (7 bases). V was trimmed by 2 bases and J by 5 bases, leaving 11 bases between them. Per the germline V gene, CDR1 is MGHRA and CDR2 is YSYEKL. CDR3 size: 14 residues. The DNA of the CDR3 is TGCGCCAGCAGCCAAAGGGGGGGAGGAGATACGCAGTATTTT. Amino acid sequence: CASSQRGGGDTQYF.

V is TRBV6-6 and J is TRBJ2-7, with D unclear. The CDR3 loop spans 14 amino acids. Germline CDR1 reads MNHNY; CDR2 reads SVGAGI (reference sequence). Deletions cut 2 bases from V and 0 bases from J, with 8 bases between. The CDR3 region is CASSYEALSYEQYF. DNA for the CDR3: TGTGCCAGCAGTTACGAGGCCCTCTCCTACGAGCAGTACTTC.

The rearrangement uses TRBV7-9 and TRBJ2-7; D is perhaps TRBD2 (5 bases). Germline values: CDR1 SEHNR, CDR2 FQNEAQ (reference sequence). V dropped 0 bases and J dropped 6 bases, with 9 bases sitting between them. CDR3 length equals 13 residues. As DNA, the CDR3 is TGTGCCAGCAGCTTAGCGGGGAGTAGCGAGCAGTACTTC. Translation: CASSLAGSSEQYF. Using reference TRBV7-9 and TRBJ2-7 for the parts outside the CDR3, the full variable domain is DTGVSQNPRHKITKRGQNVTFRCDPISEHNRLYWYRQTLGQGPEFLTYFQNEAQLEKSRLLSDRFSAERPKGSFSTLEIQRTEQGDSAMYLCASSLAGSSEQYFGPGTRLTVT.